This T cell receptor (beta chain) was observed in a study of memory CD4+ T cells and cytomegalovirus serostatus. The sort gate was single viable CD3+CD4+CD8-CD45RO+ cells for memory CD4+ T cells. The authors' processing: Out-of-frame sequences were removed, leaving about 2,300,000 distinct TCRbeta sequences. The protocol was immunoSEQ multiplex PCR, while the TCRdb copy is restricted to in-frame clones and leaves out a portion. That table gives V, J and clone size, and the DNA gave D and trimming. The sample lists about 73,000 clones; about 78% were seen once. Germline V gives CDR1 SGHRS, CDR2 YFSETQ. This CDR3 comprises 11 residues. Trimming took 3 bases from V and 6 from J, leaving 5 bases between them.

Source material: memory CD4+ T cells from blood. The sequence was obtained from an adult in good health and CMV-seropositive. The chain has TRBV5-1 and TRBJ2-3; D is unresolved. The CDR3 coding sequence is TGCGCCAGCAGCTACCAGGATACGCAGTATTTT. Residues: CASSYQDTQYF.